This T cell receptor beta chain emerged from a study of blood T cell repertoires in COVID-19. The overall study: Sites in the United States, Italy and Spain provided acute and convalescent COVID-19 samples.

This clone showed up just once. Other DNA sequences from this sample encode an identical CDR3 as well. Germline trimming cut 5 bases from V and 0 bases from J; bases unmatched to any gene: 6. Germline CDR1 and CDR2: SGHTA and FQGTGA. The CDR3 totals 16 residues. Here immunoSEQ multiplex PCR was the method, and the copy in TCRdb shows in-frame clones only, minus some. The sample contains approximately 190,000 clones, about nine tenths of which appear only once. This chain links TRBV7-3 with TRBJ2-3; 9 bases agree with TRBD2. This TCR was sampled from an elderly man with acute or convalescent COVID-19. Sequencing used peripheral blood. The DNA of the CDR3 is TGTGCCAGCAGCCCAGGAACTAGCGGGAGCACAGATACGCAGTATTTT. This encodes CASSPGTSGSTDTQYF.